The sequence of this TCR beta chain was determined in a study of blood T cells in healthy people across ages. Study-level points and caveats: Getting older went along with TCR beta diversity per million T cells dropping roughly linearly. Naive T cell percentage and TCR beta diversity correlated strongly.

The individuals who served as donors were healthy Caucasians living in Russia, aged roughly 6 to 100. Germline CDR1 MNHEY, CDR2 SMNVEV (reference sequence). The trim removed 7 bases at V and 5 bases at J, leaving 7 bases unmatched. The CDR3 has 13 residues. A sample-barcoded 5' primer and a J-beta primer mix were used in a second PCR of about 7 to 11 cycles. The study obtained at least 3 million CDR3-containing paired-end reads from every sample. TCRdb redid the calling of the 5' RACE reads with MiXCR, one entry per CDR3 protein. The table lists about 1,400,000 distinct CDR3 sequences, approximately 40% of them singletons. In regard to this clonotype: The antigen is not known.

This sequence originates from a woman younger than 35 in good health. Sequenced sample: blood. This chain connects TRBV27 to TRBJ1-2; 7 bases are a match to TRBD1. The CDR3 sequence: CASIKQGNYGYTF. The CDR3 nucleotides are TGTGCCAGCATTAAACAGGGGAATTATGGCTACACCTTC.